This record looks at one T cell receptor (beta chain) sequence and its context. Its antigen is still unknown. Sequenced by immunoSEQ multiplex PCR; TCRdb stores in-frame clones only, minus some. The sample comprises some 89,000 clones, roughly 90% of which are singletons, and approximately 4.5% rests with the top ten. The data derive from a study of T cell responses to AZD1222 COVID-19 vaccine. This CDR3 comprises 13 residues. Germline-derived CDR1 and CDR2 are SEHNR and FQNEAQ (reference sequence). V lost 3 bases and J lost 2, with 6 bases in between. Study results and caveats: White British donors predominated, females outnumbered males, and clonal diversity was possibly underestimated. Among AZD1222 vaccinees, only 5 or 6 were seropositive at baseline. Close to half of all spike-specific TCRs reportedly target regions of the variants that are unmutated. A rise in Spike-specific TCR breadth and depth followed two AZD1222 doses.

The V gene is TRBV7-9, the J gene TRBJ2-3; D is uncertain. The starting material was peripheral blood, obtained on day 0 of MenACWY control vaccination. The TCR comes from an adult in good health. The chain's CDR3 is CASSLGTTDTQYF. Written as DNA, the CDR3 is TGTGCCAGCAGCTTGGGTACCACAGATACGCAGTATTTT. The whole variable domain, filled in from reference TRBV7-9 and TRBJ2-3, reads DTGVSQNPRHKITKRGQNVTFRCDPISEHNRLYWYRQTLGQGPEFLTYFQNEAQLEKSRLLSDRFSAERPKGSFSTLEIQRTEQGDSAMYLCASSLGTTDTQYFGPGTRLTVL.